What follows are 11 T cell receptor beta chains derived from one specimen sequenced in a study of OX40 agonist ivuxolimab in advanced cancers. TCRdb keeps only in-frame clones here, not all; method: immunoSEQ multiplex PCR. The sample has over 40,000 clones; roughly 84% are singletons. This material consisted of CD4+ or CD8+ T cells sorted from blood, taken in a trial of the OX40 agonist ivuxolimab. The receptors derive from an adult with an advanced solid tumor such as melanoma, head and neck, liver or kidney cancer.

V gene TRBV19 combines with J gene TRBJ1-5, with 12 positions matching TRBD1. The CDR3 loop spans 14 amino acids. Germline V gives CDR1 LNHDA, CDR2 SQIVND (reference sequence). Trimming took 9 bases from V and 6 from J; bases not matched to a gene: 6. The CDR3 region is CASSGTGGTQPQHF. The CDR3 DNA sequence: TGTGCCAGCTCCGGGACAGGGGGCACTCAGCCCCAGCATTTT. The whole variable domain, filled in from reference TRBV19 and TRBJ1-5, reads DGGITQSPKYLFRKEGQNVTLSCEQNLNHDAMYWYRQDPGQGLRLIYYSQIVNDFQKGDIAEGYSVSREKKESFPLTVTSAQKNPTAFYLCASSGTGGTQPQHFGDGTRLSIL.

The J gene is TRBJ2-5, the V gene TRBV9, with 10 bases lining up with TRBD2. J lost 4 bases, V lost 6 bases, and 9 bases had no gene match. CDR1 is SGDLS, CDR2 YYNGEE, per germline. CDR3 length equals 15 residues. The CDR3, as DNA: TGTGCCAGCAATGAGGCTAGCGGGAGTGGAGAGACCCAGTACTTC. It codes for CASNEASGSGETQYF.

This clone is a singleton in its sample. V gene TRBV6-1 combines with J gene TRBJ1-5; 7 bases fit TRBD1. J lost 0 bases, V lost 6 bases, and 5 bases had no gene match. The germline CDR1 and CDR2 sequences are MNHNS and SASEGT. The CDR3 covers 15 residues. The CDR3 nucleotides read TGTGCCAGCAGCTCGGACAGGCTTAGCAATCAGCCCCAGCATTTT. This codes for CASSSDRLSNQPQHF.

This clone was detected only a few times. This chain connects TRBV28 to TRBJ2-1; 12 bases map to TRBD1. From germline, CDR1 is MDHEN and CDR2 SYDVKM. The trim removed 7 bases at V and 12 bases at J, leaving 16 bases unmatched. This CDR3 spans 16 amino acids. This chain's CDR3 is CASTPTGTGGKLGQFF. In DNA, the CDR3 is TGTGCCAGCACACCAACCGGGACAGGGGGCAAATTAGGGCAGTTCTTC.

This chain uses TRBV5-4 with TRBJ2-7; 11 positions agree with TRBD2. The J segment lost 7 bases and the V segment lost 4 bases, leaving 4 bases of the junction unmatched. CDR1 is SGHNT, CDR2 YYREEE, per germline (reference sequence). This CDR3 is 13 amino acids long. This chain's CDR3 is CASSVGLAGEQYF. DNA for the CDR3: TGTGCCAGCAGCGTCGGACTAGCGGGTGAGCAGTACTTC.

The chain carries TRBV5-1 and TRBJ2-2; TRBD2 aligns across 8 bases. Germline lookup yields CDR1 SGHRS and CDR2 YFSETQ. J lost 2 bases, V lost 4 bases, and 7 bases had no gene match. The CDR3 contains 16 residues. CDR3 bases: TGCGCCAGCAGCGATACTAGCGGTAGAAACACCGGGGAGCTGTTTTTT. Amino acids: CASSDTSGRNTGELFF.

This chain joins TRBV28 and TRBJ2-7; TRBD1 might be the D (6 bases). The CDR3 is 14 amino acids. Trimming removed 7 bases at V and 6 bases at J, with 19 bases between. CDR1 MDHEN and CDR2 SYDVKM come from the germline V gene. In DNA form, the CDR3 reads TGTGCCAGCATCCAGACAGGCCGGGGCACCGAGCAGTACTTC. This gives the protein CASIQTGRGTEQYF.

This clone came up once. The chain links TRBV5-4 to TRBJ2-3; TRBD2 matches 8 bases. CDR3 length: 14 residues. Germline V CDR1 and CDR2: SGHNT, YYREEE (reference sequence). The V gene end was trimmed by 2 bases and the J gene end by 6 bases; junction bases not matched to a gene: 5. CDR3 sequence reads: CASSFGTRIDTQYF. The CDR3 coding sequence is TGTGCCAGCAGCTTTGGGACTAGGATCGATACGCAGTATTTT.

The V gene is TRBV30, the J gene TRBJ2-7; tentative D call: TRBD2 (6 bases). The CDR3 totals 15 residues. V was cut by 1 base and J by 2 bases, with 15 bases left in between. Germline V gene sequence: CDR1 GTSNPN, CDR2 SVGIG (reference sequence). The CDR3 spells CAWSGGEVLAYEQYF. The DNA of the CDR3 is TGTGCCTGGAGTGGTGGGGAGGTTTTAGCCTACGAGCAGTACTTC.

The genes are TRBV2 and TRBJ2-7; 9 positions agree with TRBD2. The CDR3 is 13 residues long. V was clipped by 7 bases and J by 6 bases; unmatched bases: 7. The germline V gene has CDR1 SNHLY and CDR2 FYNNEI. The CDR3 DNA follows: TGTGCCAGCAAAGGACTAGCGAAAGGCGAGCAGTACTTC. This codes for CASKGLAKGEQYF.

This sequence joins TRBV30 and TRBJ1-4, with a weak D call TRBD1 (6 bases). The germline gives CDR1 GTSNPN, CDR2 SVGIG (reference sequence). This CDR3 has 14 residues. Trimming left V 7 bases short and J 5 bases short, with 17 bases between. The DNA of the CDR3 is TGTGCCTCCAGTAGGGGGGTCCCAAATGAAAAACTGTTTTTT. Translating gives CASSRGVPNEKLFF.